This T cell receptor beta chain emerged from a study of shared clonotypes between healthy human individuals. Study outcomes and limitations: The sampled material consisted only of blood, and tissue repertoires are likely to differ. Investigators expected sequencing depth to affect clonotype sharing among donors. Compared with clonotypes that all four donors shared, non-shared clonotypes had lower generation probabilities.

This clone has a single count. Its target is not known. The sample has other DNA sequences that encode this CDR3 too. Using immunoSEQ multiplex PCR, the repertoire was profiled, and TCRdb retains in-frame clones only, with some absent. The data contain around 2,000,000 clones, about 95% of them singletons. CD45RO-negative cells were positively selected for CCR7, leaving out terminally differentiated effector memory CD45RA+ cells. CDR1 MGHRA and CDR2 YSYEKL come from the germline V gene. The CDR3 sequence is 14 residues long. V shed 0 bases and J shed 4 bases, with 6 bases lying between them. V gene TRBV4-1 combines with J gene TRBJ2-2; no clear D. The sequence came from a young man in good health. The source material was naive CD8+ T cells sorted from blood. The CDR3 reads CASSQDSSTGELFF. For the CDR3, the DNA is TGCGCCAGCAGCCAAGATAGCAGCACCGGGGAGCTGTTTTTT.